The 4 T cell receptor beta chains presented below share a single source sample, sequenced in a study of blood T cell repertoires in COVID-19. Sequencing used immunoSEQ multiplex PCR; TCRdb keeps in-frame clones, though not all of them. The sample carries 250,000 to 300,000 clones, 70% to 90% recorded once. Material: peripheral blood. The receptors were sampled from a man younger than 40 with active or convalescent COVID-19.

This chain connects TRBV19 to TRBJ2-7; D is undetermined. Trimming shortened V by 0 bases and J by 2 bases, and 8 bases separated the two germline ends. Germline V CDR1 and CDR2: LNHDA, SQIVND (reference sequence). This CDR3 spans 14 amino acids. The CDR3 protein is CASSIDLSAYEQYF. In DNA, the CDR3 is TGTGCCAGTAGTATAGACTTAAGCGCCTACGAGCAGTACTTC. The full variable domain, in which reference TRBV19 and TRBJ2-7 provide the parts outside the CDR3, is DGGITQSPKYLFRKEGQNVTLSCEQNLNHDAMYWYRQDPGQGLRLIYYSQIVNDFQKGDIAEGYSVSREKKESFPLTVTSAQKNPTAFYLCASSIDLSAYEQYFGPGTRLTVT.

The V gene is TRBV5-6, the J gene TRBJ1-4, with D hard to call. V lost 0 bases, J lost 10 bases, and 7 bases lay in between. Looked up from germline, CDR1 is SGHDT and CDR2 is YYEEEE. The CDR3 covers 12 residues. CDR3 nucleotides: TGTGCCAGCAGCTTGGGCGGGGTAAAACTGTTTTTT. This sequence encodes CASSLGGVKLFF.

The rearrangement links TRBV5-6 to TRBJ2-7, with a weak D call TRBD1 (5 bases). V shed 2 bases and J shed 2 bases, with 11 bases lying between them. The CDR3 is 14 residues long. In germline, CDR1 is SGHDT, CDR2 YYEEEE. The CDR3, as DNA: TGTGCCAGCAGCTTTTGGGGCGCCCCCTACGAGCAGTACTTC. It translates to CASSFWGAPYEQYF. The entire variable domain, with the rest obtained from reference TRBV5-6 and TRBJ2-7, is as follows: DAGVTQSPTHLIKTRGQQVTLRCSPKSGHDTVSWYQQALGQGPQFIFQYYEEEERQRGNFPDRFSGHQFPNYSSELNVNALLLGDSALYLCASSFWGAPYEQYFGPGTRLTVT.

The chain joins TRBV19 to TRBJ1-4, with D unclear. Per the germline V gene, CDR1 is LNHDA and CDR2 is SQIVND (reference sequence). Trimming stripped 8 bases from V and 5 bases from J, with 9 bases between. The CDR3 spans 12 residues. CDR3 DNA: TGTGCCAGTCGACACCCAAATGAAAAACTGTTTTTT. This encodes CASRHPNEKLFF. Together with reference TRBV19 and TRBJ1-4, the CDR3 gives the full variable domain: DGGITQSPKYLFRKEGQNVTLSCEQNLNHDAMYWYRQDPGQGLRLIYYSQIVNDFQKGDIAEGYSVSREKKESFPLTVTSAQKNPTAFYLCASRHPNEKLFFGSGTQLSVL.